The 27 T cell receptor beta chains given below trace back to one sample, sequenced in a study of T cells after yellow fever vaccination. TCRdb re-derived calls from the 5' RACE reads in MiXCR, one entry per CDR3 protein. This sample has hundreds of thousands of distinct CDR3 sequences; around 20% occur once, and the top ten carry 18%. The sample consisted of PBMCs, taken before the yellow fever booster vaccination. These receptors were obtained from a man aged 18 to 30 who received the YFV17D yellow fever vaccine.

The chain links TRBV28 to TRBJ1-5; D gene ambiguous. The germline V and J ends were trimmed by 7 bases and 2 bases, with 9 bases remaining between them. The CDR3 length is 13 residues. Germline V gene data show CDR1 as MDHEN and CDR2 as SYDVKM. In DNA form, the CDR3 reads TGTGCCAGCAAAGGGTCGGGCAATCAGCCCCAGCATTTT. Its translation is CASKGSGNQPQHF.

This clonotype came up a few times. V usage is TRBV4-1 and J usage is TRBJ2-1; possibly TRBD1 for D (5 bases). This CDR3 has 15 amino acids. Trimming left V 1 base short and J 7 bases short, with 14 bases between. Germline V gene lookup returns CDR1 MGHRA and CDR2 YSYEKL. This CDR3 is CASSQGSRGLNEQFF. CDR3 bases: TGCGCCAGCAGCCAAGGGAGTAGGGGTTTGAATGAGCAGTTCTTC.

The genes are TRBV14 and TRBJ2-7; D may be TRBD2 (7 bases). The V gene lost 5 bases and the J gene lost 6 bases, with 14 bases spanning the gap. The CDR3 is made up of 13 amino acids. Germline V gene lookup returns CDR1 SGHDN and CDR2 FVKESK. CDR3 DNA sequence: TGTGCCAGCAGCGCCATAAGGGGGGGCGAGCAGTACGTC. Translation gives CASSAIRGGEQYV.

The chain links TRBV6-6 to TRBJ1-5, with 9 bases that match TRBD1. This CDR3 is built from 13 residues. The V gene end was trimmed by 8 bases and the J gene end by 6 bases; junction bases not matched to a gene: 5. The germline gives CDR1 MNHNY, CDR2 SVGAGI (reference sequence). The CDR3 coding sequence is TGTGCCAGCCGGACAGGGGAGAGTCAGCCCCAGCATTTT. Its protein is CASRTGESQPQHF.

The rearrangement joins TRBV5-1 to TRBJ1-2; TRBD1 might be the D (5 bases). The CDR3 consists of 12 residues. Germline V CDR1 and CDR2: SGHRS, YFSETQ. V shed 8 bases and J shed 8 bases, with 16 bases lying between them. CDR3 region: CARRKGAEGYTF. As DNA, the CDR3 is TGCGCCAGAAGGAAAGGGGCGGAAGGCTACACCTTC.

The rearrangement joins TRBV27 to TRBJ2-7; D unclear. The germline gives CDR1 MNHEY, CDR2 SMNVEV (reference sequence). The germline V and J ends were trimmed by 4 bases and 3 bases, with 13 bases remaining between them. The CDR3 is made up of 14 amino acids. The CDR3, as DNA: TGTGCCAGCAGTTGGAAGGATGGCCACTACGAGCAGTACTTC. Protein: CASSWKDGHYEQYF.

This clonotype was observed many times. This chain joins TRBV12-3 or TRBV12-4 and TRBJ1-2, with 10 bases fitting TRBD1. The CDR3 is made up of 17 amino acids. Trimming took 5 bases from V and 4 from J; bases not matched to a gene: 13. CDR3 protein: CASSTDPVGQGTYGYTF. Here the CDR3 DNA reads TGTGCCAGCAGTACCGATCCGGTGGGACAGGGGACCTATGGCTACACCTTC.

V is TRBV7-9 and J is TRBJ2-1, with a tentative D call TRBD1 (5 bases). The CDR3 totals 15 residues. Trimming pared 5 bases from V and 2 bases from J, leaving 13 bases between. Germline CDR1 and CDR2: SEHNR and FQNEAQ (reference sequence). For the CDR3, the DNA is TGTGCCAGCAGCCCCAGGGTTGGGGCCTACAATGAGCAGTTCTTC. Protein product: CASSPRVGAYNEQFF.

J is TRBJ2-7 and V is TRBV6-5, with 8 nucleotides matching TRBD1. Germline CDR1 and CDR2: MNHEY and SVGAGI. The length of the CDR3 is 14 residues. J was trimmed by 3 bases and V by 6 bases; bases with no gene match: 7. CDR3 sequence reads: CASSLGQGVYEQYF. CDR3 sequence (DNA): TGTGCCAGCAGCCTTGGACAGGGCGTCTACGAGCAGTACTTC.

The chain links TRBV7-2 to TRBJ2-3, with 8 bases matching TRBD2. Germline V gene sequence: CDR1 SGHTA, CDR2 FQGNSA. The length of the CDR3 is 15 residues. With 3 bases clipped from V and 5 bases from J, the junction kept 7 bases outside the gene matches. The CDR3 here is CASSFRPGGQDTQYF. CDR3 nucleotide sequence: TGTGCCAGCAGCTTTAGACCGGGGGGGCAAGATACGCAGTATTTT.

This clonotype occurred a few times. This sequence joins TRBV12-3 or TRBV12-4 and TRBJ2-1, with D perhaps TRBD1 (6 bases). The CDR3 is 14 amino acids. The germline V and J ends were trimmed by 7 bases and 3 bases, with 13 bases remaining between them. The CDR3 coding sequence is TGTGCCAGCACCACCCGGACAGACTACAATGAGCAGTTCTTC. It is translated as CASTTRTDYNEQFF.

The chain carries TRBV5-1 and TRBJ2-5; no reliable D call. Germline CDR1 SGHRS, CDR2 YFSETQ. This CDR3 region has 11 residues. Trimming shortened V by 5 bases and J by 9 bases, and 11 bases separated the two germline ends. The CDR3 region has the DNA TGCGCCAGCAGGGACCGACGGGCCCAGTACTTC. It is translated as CASRDRRAQYF.

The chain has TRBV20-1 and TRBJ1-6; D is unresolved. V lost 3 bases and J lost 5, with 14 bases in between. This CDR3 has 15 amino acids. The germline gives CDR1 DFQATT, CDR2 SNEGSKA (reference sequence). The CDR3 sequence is CSARRTRQDNSPLHF. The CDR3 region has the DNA TGCAGTGCTAGGCGGACGCGGCAGGATAATTCACCCCTCCACTTT.

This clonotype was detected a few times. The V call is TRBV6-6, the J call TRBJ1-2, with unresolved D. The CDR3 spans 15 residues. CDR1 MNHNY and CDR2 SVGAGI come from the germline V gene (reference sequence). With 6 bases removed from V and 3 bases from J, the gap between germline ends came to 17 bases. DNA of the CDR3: TGTGCCAGCAGACTTAACCCGGAGAGGGACTATGGCTACACCTTC. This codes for CASRLNPERDYGYTF.

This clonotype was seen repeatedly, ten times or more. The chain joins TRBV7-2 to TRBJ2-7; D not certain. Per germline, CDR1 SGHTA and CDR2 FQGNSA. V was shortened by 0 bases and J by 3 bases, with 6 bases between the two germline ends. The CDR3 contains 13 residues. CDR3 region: CASSLARDYEQYF. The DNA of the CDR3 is TGTGCCAGCAGCTTAGCCAGAGACTACGAGCAGTACTTC.

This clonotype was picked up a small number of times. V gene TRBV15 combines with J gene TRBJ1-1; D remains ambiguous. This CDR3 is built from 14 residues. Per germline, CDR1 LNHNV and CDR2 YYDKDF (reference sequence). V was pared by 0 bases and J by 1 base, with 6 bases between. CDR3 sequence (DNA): TGTGCCACCAGCAGAGAAACATGGAACACTGAAGCTTTCTTT. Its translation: CATSRETWNTEAFF.

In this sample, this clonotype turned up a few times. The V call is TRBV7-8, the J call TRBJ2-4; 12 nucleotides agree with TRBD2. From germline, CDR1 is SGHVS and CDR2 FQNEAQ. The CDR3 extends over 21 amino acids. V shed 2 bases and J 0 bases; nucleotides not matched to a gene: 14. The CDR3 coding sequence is TGTGCCAGCAGCTTAAGGGTCCGCGGACTAGCGGGGCCTCTAGCCAAAAACATTCAGTACTTC. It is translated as CASSLRVRGLAGPLAKNIQYF.

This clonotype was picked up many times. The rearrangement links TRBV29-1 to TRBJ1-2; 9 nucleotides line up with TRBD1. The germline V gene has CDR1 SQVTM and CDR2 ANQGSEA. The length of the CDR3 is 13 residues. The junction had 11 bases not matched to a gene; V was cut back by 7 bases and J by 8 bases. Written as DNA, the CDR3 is TGCAGCGCTGACCCCCAACAGGGGGCGGGCTACACCTTC. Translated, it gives CSADPQQGAGYTF.

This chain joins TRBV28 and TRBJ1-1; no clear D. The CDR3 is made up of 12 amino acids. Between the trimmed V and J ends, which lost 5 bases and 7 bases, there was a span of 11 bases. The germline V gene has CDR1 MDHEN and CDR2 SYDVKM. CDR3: CASSPTFLEAFF. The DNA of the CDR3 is TGTGCCAGCAGTCCTACCTTTCTTGAAGCTTTCTTT.

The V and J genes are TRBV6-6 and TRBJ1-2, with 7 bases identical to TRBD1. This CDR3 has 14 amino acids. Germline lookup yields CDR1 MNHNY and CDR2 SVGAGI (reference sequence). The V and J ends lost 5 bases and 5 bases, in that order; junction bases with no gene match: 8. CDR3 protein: CASSPEDRVYGYTF. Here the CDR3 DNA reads TGTGCCAGCAGTCCGGAAGACAGGGTTTATGGCTACACCTTC.

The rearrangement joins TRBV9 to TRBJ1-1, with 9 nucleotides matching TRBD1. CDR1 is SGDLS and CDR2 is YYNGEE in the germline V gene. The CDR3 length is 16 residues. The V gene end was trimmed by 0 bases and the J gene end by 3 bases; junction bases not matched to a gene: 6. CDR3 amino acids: CASSVGPRTGDTEAFF. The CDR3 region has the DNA TGTGCCAGCAGCGTAGGGCCCCGGACAGGGGACACTGAAGCTTTCTTT.

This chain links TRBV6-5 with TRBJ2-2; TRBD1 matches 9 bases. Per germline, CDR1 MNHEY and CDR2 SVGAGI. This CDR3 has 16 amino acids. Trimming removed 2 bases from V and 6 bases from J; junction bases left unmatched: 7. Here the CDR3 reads CASSYATGGTAGELFF. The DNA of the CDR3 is TGTGCCAGCAGTTACGCAACAGGGGGCACGGCCGGGGAGCTGTTTTTT.

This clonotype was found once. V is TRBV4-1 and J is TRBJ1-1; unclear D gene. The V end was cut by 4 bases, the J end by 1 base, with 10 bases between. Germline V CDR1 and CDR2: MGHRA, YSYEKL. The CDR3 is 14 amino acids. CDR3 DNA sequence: TGCGCCAGCAGCCCCTATATAACGAACACTGAAGCTTTCTTT. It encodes CASSPYITNTEAFF.

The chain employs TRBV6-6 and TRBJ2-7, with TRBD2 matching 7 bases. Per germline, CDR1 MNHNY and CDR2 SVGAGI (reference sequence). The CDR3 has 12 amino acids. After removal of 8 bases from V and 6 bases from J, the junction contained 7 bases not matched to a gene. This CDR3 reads CASSGGGLEQYF. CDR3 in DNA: TGTGCCAGCTCGGGGGGAGGCCTCGAGCAGTACTTC.

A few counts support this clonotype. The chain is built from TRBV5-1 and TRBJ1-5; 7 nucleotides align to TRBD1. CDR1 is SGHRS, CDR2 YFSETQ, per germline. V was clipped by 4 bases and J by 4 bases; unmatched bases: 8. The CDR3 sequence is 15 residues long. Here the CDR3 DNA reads TGCGCCAGCAGCCTTATGGGACAGAAAAATCAGCCCCAGCATTTT. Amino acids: CASSLMGQKNQPQHF.

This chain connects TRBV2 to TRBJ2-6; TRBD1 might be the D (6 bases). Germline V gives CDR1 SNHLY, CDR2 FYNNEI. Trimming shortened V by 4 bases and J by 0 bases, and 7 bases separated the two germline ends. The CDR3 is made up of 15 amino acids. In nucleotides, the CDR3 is TGTGCCAGCAGTGGGGGACACTCTGGGGCCAACGTCCTGACTTTC. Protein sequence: CASSGGHSGANVLTF.

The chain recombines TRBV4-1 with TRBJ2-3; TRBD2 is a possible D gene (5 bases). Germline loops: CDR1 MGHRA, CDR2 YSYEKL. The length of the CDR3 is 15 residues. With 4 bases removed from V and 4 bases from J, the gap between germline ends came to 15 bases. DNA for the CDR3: TGCGCCAGCAGCCTCACTGGGCTAGCTCCAGATACGCAGTATTTT. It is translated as CASSLTGLAPDTQYF.